The T cell receptor beta chain described here comes from a study of cytomegalovirus exposure and HLA in healthy donors. Looked up from germline, CDR1 is SGHVS and CDR2 is FNYEAQ. CDR3 length equals 14 residues. V was shortened by 1 base and J by 6 bases, with 10 bases between the two germline ends. This clone turned up a few times. The method was immunoSEQ multiplex PCR; TCRdb's version includes in-frame clones alone and lacks a portion of them. In the table there are around 250,000 clones, around 91% of which are singletons. This chain links TRBV7-6 with TRBJ1-5; D is unresolved. The TCR sequence derives from a woman under 40 in good health and CMV-seronegative. Material: PBMCs. This CDR3 is CASSLGPGGQPQHF. Written as DNA, the CDR3 is TGTGCCAGCAGCTTAGGTCCAGGCGGTCAGCCCCAGCATTTT.